Each of the 25 T cell receptor beta chains below was sequenced from the same sample in a study of blood T cell repertoires in COVID-19. Libraries were prepared by immunoSEQ multiplex PCR; TCRdb keeps only in-frame clonotypes and omits some of them. The sample yields fewer than 70,000 clones, roughly 90% seen once. Sequencing used peripheral blood. The receptors were gathered from a human donor in a cohort sampled during active COVID-19.

This rearrangement joins TRBV7-8 to TRBJ2-5; tentatively, D is TRBD2 (5 bases). Germline lookup yields CDR1 SGHVS and CDR2 FQNEAQ. The CDR3 length is 14 residues. V was shortened by 5 bases and J by 5 bases, with 15 bases between the two germline ends. CDR3 in amino acids: CASSPTDFQETQYF. The CDR3 coding sequence is TGTGCCAGCAGCCCTACGGACTTCCAGGAGACCCAGTACTTC.

This clone is a singleton in its sample. This chain joins TRBV29-1 and TRBJ1-1, with TRBD1 matching over 8 bases. Trimming at V came to 2 bases and at J to 8 bases, leaving 13 bases not matched to a gene. This CDR3 region has 15 residues. From germline, CDR1 is SQVTM and CDR2 ANQGSEA. Here the CDR3 DNA reads TGCAGCGTTGAATCAAGCACAGGGGGGTCCCCCGAAGCTTTCTTT. Translated: CSVESSTGGSPEAFF.

The genes are TRBV4-2 and TRBJ2-6; D is perhaps TRBD2 (6 bases). Trimming took 0 bases from V and 2 from J, leaving 11 bases between them. The length of the CDR3 is 17 residues. CDR1 is LGHNA, CDR2 YNFKEQ, per germline. The CDR3 loop reads CASSQEGSGAGANVLTF. The CDR3 DNA reads as TGTGCCAGCAGCCAAGAAGGTTCGGGGGCTGGGGCCAACGTCCTGACTTTC.

V and J are TRBV4-1 and TRBJ1-2; possibly TRBD1 for D (5 bases). V was shortened by 1 base and J by 1 base, with 16 bases between the two germline ends. Germline loops: CDR1 MGHRA, CDR2 YSYEKL. This CDR3 contains 17 residues. CDR3 bases: TGCGCCAGCAGCCAAGGATTAGACAGAACTTTTAACTATGGCTACACCTTC. This gives the protein CASSQGLDRTFNYGYTF.

On this clone: One end of the junction fails to match germline, which may point to a read error. The rearrangement joins TRBV9 to TRBJ2-3; the match to TRBD2 covers 9 bases. This CDR3 has 16 residues. In germline, CDR1 is SGDLS, CDR2 YYNGEE. CDR3 sequence reads: CATSVGAGGRTDTQYF. In DNA, the CDR3 is TGTGCCACCAGCGTAGGGGCGGGGGGGAGGACAGATACGCAGTATTTT.

The chain employs TRBV4-3 and TRBJ1-2, with 7 bases that match TRBD1. The V segment lost 1 base and the J segment 4 bases; nucleotides outside the gene matches: 6. The CDR3 runs to 15 residues. The germline CDR1 and CDR2 sequences are LGHNA and YSLEER. The CDR3: CASSQATGAGYGYTF. The CDR3 DNA sequence: TGCGCCAGCAGCCAAGCCACAGGGGCGGGCTATGGCTACACCTTC.

This clone was seen once. V usage is TRBV27 and J usage is TRBJ1-1; 9 nucleotides agree with TRBD1. CDR1 and CDR2 from the germline V gene are MNHEY and SMNVEV (reference sequence). The ends lost 4 bases at V and 11 bases at J; junction bases unmatched: 8. This CDR3 spans 13 amino acids. CDR3 nucleotides: TGTGCCAGCAGTTCAAGACAGGGGGGAGAGGCTTTCTTT. Translation: CASSSRQGGEAFF.

V usage is TRBV12-3 or TRBV12-4 and J usage is TRBJ1-3; no reliable D call. CDR3 length: 13 residues. V lost 1 base, J lost 1 base, and 2 bases lay in between. The CDR3 here is CASSLVSGNTIYF. The CDR3 nucleotides read TGTGCCAGCAGTTTAGTATCTGGAAACACCATATATTTT.

J is TRBJ2-1 and V is TRBV12-5; D gene ambiguous. The germline V and J ends were trimmed by 6 bases and 9 bases, with 15 bases remaining between them. Germline V gene lookup returns CDR1 LGHNT and CDR2 FRNRAP. The CDR3 spans 13 residues. In nucleotides, the CDR3 is TGTGCTAGTGGCTCCCCCTTGCGGTCTGAGCAGTTCTTC. Translated: CASGSPLRSEQFF.

The genes are TRBV27 and TRBJ2-7; no definite D call. Germline CDR1 MNHEY, CDR2 SMNVEV (reference sequence). The CDR3 length is 13 residues. The germline V and J ends were trimmed by 8 bases and 3 bases, with 14 bases remaining between them. The CDR3 nucleotides read TGTGCCAGCGGTGGGCCCACTTACTACGAGCAGTACTTC. Residues: CASGGPTYYEQYF.

The chain combines TRBV7-9 with TRBJ2-3; D ambiguous. Germline assignment: CDR1 SEHNR and CDR2 FQNEAQ (reference sequence). The CDR3 consists of 16 residues. With 5 bases removed from V and 2 bases from J, the gap between germline ends came to 17 bases. DNA for the CDR3: TGTGCCAGCAGCCAGTCCGGGTTCCAGCCCACAGATACGCAGTATTTT. Translated: CASSQSGFQPTDTQYF.

The V and J genes are TRBV3-1 (or the pseudogene TRBV3-2) and TRBJ2-3; 9 positions agree with TRBD2. Germline V gene sequence: CDR1 LGHDT, CDR2 YNNKEL (reference sequence). V lost 1 base and J lost 1; bases outside the gene matches: 9. The CDR3 has 18 amino acids. The CDR3 nucleotides read TGTGCCAGCAGCCAAGGAGGTAGCGGGAGCCTGGGCACAGATACGCAGTATTTT. It is translated as CASSQGGSGSLGTDTQYF.

This chain joins TRBV27 and TRBJ2-1; 8 bases map to TRBD2. Per germline, CDR1 MNHEY and CDR2 SMNVEV (reference sequence). V was pared by 4 bases and J by 7 bases, with 3 bases of the junction left unmatched. The CDR3 contains 13 residues. The CDR3 loop reads CASSWTSQNEQFF. The CDR3 DNA sequence: TGTGCCAGCAGTTGGACTAGCCAGAATGAGCAGTTCTTC.

As DNA, the CDR3 is TGTGCCAGCAGCAATCAACCGGGACAGGGGGGATACGAGCAGTACTTC. Its translation is CASSNQPGQGGYEQYF. The chain combines TRBV5-4 with TRBJ2-7; 11 bases are shared with TRBD1. The V segment lost 4 bases and the J segment 4 bases; nucleotides outside the gene matches: 10. The germline V gene encodes CDR1 SGHNT and CDR2 YYREEE (reference sequence). The CDR3 spans 16 residues.

The CDR3 sequence is CATSPPTGDFYGYTF. In DNA, the CDR3 is TGTGCCACCTCTCCCCCGACAGGGGATTTCTATGGCTACACCTTC. The chain couples TRBV6-5 to TRBJ1-2; 8 bases are shared with TRBD1. This CDR3 has 15 amino acids. CDR1 and CDR2 (germline): MNHEY, SVGAGI. The junction had 14 bases not matched to a gene; V was cut back by 10 bases and J by 4 bases.

This clone was counted between two and nine times. The gene calls are TRBV4-2 and TRBJ2-3; the match to TRBD2 covers 10 bases. This CDR3 is built from 15 residues. From germline, CDR1 is LGHNA and CDR2 YNFKEQ. V lost 0 bases to trimming and J lost 4 bases; unmatched junction nucleotides: 1. The CDR3 bases are TGTGCCAGCAGCCAAGAAGCGGGGGGGCCAGATACGCAGTATTTT. The encoded protein is CASSQEAGGPDTQYF.

This rearrangement joins TRBV6-2 or TRBV6-3 to TRBJ1-2; tentative D call: TRBD1 (6 bases). The CDR3 covers 17 residues. Germline lookup yields CDR1 MNHEY and CDR2 SVGEGT. The V end lost 6 bases, the J end lost 4 bases, and 24 bases lay between the germline ends. The CDR3 DNA sequence: TGTGCCAGCAGCTCCCTTCGGCCGGGGAACAGGGCCTATGGCTACACCTTC. Residues: CASSSLRPGNRAYGYTF.

This clone was counted only a few times. V and J are TRBV25-1 and TRBJ1-5, with D tentatively TRBD1 (5 bases). The CDR3 length is 14 residues. Germline CDR1 MGHDK, CDR2 SYGVNS. V was pared by 3 bases and J by 7 bases, with 13 bases between. CDR3 in DNA: TGTGCCAGCAGTGAGTCAGGGTGGGGACAGCCCCAGCATTTT. It codes for CASSESGWGQPQHF.

This rearrangement joins TRBV13 to TRBJ2-1, with D maybe TRBD1 (5 bases). Germline CDR1 PRHDT, CDR2 FYEKMQ (reference sequence). CDR3 length: 16 residues. V was clipped by 5 bases and J by 0 bases, with 14 bases between them. CDR3 sequence (DNA): TGTGCCAGCAGCCCTCGACAGTTCTACTCCTACAATGAGCAGTTCTTC. Translated: CASSPRQFYSYNEQFF. The full variable domain, completed using reference TRBV13 and TRBJ2-1, is AAGVIQSPRHLIKEKRETATLKCYPIPRHDTVYWYQQGPGQDPQFLISFYEKMQSDKGSIPDRFSAQQFSDYHSELNMSSLELGDSALYFCASSPRQFYSYNEQFFGPGTRLTVL.

In this sample, this clone turned up a few times. The J gene is TRBJ2-7, the V gene TRBV9; TRBD1 matches at 8 bases. CDR1 SGDLS and CDR2 YYNGEE come from the germline V gene. After removal of 2 bases from V and 3 bases from J, the junction contained 7 bases not matched to a gene. The CDR3 totals 15 residues. The CDR3 reads CASSVATGANYEQYF. The DNA for the CDR3 is TGTGCCAGCAGCGTGGCGACAGGGGCAAACTACGAGCAGTACTTC. The whole variable domain, filled in from reference TRBV9 and TRBJ2-7, reads DSGVTQTPKHLITATGQRVTLRCSPRSGDLSVYWYQQSLDQGLQFLIQYYNGEERAKGNILERFSAQQFPDLHSELNLSSLELGDSALYFCASSVATGANYEQYFGPGTRLTVT.

The rearrangement links TRBV30 to TRBJ2-5, with D uncertain. Germline values: CDR1 GTSNPN, CDR2 SVGIG (reference sequence). Trimming removed 2 bases at V and 1 base at J, with 8 bases between. This CDR3 is built from 13 residues. The CDR3 reads CAWSWAVQETQYF. CDR3 DNA: TGTGCCTGGAGTTGGGCTGTCCAAGAGACCCAGTACTTC.

The chain is built from TRBV5-1 and TRBJ1-1; the match to TRBD1 covers 11 bases. In germline, CDR1 is SGHRS, CDR2 YFSETQ. Germline trimming cut 3 bases from V and 1 base from J; bases unmatched to any gene: 5. The CDR3 contains 16 residues. DNA for the CDR3: TGCGCCAGCAGCTGGACAGGGGGCGCCAAGAACACTGAAGCTTTCTTT. Translating gives CASSWTGGAKNTEAFF.

This clone was detected a few times. The J gene is TRBJ1-2, the V gene TRBV7-3; D possibly corresponds to TRBD1 (6 bases). Germline assignment: CDR1 SGHTA and CDR2 FQGTGA. Trimming stripped 2 bases from V and 2 bases from J, with 6 bases between. This CDR3 contains 13 residues. The CDR3 spells CASSLQGNYGYTF. The CDR3 bases are TGTGCCAGCAGCTTACAGGGGAACTATGGCTACACCTTC.

The chain joins TRBV18 to TRBJ1-1; no clear D. Trimming removed 3 bases at V and 2 bases at J, with 13 bases between. Germline assignment: CDR1 KGHSH and CDR2 LQKENI. The length of the CDR3 is 15 residues. The chain's CDR3 is CASSPLVEINTEAFF. The CDR3 nucleotides read TGTGCCAGCTCACCCCTAGTAGAAATTAACACTGAAGCTTTCTTT.

This rearrangement joins TRBV6-5 to TRBJ1-6, with no clear D. Trimming left V 7 bases short and J 8 bases short, with 9 bases between. Germline values: CDR1 MNHEY, CDR2 SVGAGI. The CDR3 contains 12 residues. CDR3 DNA sequence: TGTGCCAGCACGGCAGGATATTCACCCCTCCACTTT. Its protein product is CASTAGYSPLHF.